This T cell receptor (beta chain) derives from a study of blood T cell repertoires in COVID-19. Produced via immunoSEQ multiplex PCR; TCRdb's table is partial and in-frame only. The sample comprises about 160,000 clones, around 82% of which are singletons, and 7% rests with the top ten. Germline loops: CDR1 SEHNR, CDR2 FQNEAQ (reference sequence). V lost 4 bases and J lost 7, with 20 bases in between. The CDR3 covers 16 residues. This rearrangement joins TRBV7-9 to TRBJ1-5, with a tentative D call TRBD1 (6 bases). What was sequenced was peripheral blood. The sequence came from a woman aged 40 to 50 with COVID-19, enrolled during active disease. The CDR3: CASSSTLQGSGQPQHF. The CDR3 bases are TGTGCCAGCAGCTCCACATTACAGGGTTCGGGACAGCCCCAGCATTTT.